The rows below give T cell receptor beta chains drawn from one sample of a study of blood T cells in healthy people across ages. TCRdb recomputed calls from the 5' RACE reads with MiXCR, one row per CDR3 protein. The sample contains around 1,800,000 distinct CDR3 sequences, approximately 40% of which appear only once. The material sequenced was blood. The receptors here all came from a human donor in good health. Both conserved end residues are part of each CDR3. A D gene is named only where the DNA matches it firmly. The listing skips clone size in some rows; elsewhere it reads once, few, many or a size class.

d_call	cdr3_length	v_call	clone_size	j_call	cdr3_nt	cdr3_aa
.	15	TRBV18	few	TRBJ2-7	TGTGCCAGCTCACCACCGAGCAGGGGCCCCTACGAGCAGTACTTC	CASSPPSRGPYEQYF
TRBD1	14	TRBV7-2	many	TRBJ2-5	TGTGCCAGCAGCCGACAGGGGGGACAAGAGACCCAGTACTTC	CASSRQGGQETQYF
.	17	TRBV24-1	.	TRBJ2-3	TGTGCCACCAGTGATCCTGGAGGGAGGCGTGGGACAGATACGCAGTATTTT	CATSDPGGRRGTDTQYF
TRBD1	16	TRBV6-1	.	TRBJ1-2	TGTGCCAGCAGTGATGGGACAGGGGGCAAATGGTATGGCTACACCTTC	CASSDGTGGKWYGYTF
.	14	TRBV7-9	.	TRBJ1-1	TGTGCCAGCAGCTTGGACAACGTGAACACTGAAGCTTTCTTT	CASSLDNVNTEAFF
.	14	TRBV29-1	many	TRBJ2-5	TGCAGCGTTGACAAGCAAGGGGGTTGGGAGACCCAGTACTTC	CSVDKQGGWETQYF
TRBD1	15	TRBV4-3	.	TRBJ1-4	TGCGCCAGCAGCCAAACGACAGGGAGGAGTGAAAAACTGTTTTTT	CASSQTTGRSEKLFF
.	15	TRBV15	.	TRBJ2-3	TGTGCCACCAGCAGAGATCTCTCACGGGCGGTCTCGCAGTATTTT	CATSRDLSRAVSQYF
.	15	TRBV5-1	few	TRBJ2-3	TGCGCCAGCAGCGAAACACCAGACTACCCAGATACGCAGTATTTT	CASSETPDYPDTQYF
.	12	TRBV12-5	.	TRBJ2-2	TGTGCTAGTGGTTACAACACCGGGGAGCTGTTTTTT	CASGYNTGELFF
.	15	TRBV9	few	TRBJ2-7	TGTGCCAGCAGCGGAGGGGTGGATGGAACCTACGAGCAGTACTTC	CASSGGVDGTYEQYF
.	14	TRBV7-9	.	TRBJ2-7	TGTGCCAGCAGCCCTTCAGGGGACGGCCACGAGCAGTACTTC	CASSPSGDGHEQYF
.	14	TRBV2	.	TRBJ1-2	TGTGCCAGCAGCCCCCTTTGGGGGGAATATGGCTACACCTTC	CASSPLWGEYGYTF
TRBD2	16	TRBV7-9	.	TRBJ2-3	TGTGCCAGCAGCTTAAATAGAGCGGGGGATTGGGATACGCAGTATTTT	CASSLNRAGDWDTQYF
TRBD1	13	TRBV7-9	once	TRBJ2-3	TGTGCCAGCAACTCATCGACAGGGTATACGCAGTATTTT	CASNSSTGYTQYF
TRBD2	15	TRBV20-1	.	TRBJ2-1	TGCAGTGCTAGGGGGCTAGCGGGGGGCCGGAATGAGCAGTTCTTC	CSARGLAGGRNEQFF
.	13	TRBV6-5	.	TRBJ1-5	TGTGCCAGGCCTATCAATGAAAATCAGCCCCAGCATTTT	CARPINENQPQHF
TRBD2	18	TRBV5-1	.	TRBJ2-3	TGCGCCAGCAGCTTGGGGACTAGCGGGCCGACCCTCACAGATACGCAGTATTTT	CASSLGTSGPTLTDTQYF
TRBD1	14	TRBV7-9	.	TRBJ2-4	TGTGCCAGCAGCGAGACAGGGGGCGCGAACATTCAGTACTTC	CASSETGGANIQYF
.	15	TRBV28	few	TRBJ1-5	TGTGCCAGCAGTTACCTGCTTGGGGCGCATCAGCCCCAGCATTTT	CASSYLLGAHQPQHF
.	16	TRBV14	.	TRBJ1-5	TGTGCCAGCAGCCAAGATATAGGAGGGGCCCCTCATCCCCAGCATTTT	CASSQDIGGAPHPQHF
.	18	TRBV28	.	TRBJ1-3	TGTGCCAGCAGTTCGGTCTCGGGGTTATATGTGTCTGGAAACACCATATATTTT	CASSSVSGLYVSGNTIYF
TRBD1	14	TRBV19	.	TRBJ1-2	TGTGCCAGTAGTAAGCGACAGGGGTCCTATGGCTACACCTTC	CASSKRQGSYGYTF
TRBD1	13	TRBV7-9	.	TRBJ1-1	TGTGCCAGTATTAGAGGGGGCCGAACTGAAGCTTTCTTT	CASIRGGRTEAFF
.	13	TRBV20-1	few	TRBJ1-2	TGCAGTGCTAGAGTCGGGGCTGGGGATGGCTACACCTTC	CSARVGAGDGYTF
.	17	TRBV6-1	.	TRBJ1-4	TGTGCCAGCAGGCCAACCGGGACCGTCACCTTTAATGAAAAACTGTTTTTT	CASRPTGTVTFNEKLFF
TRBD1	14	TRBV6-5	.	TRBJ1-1	TGTGCCAGCAGTTACGGGACAGGGGAGTTGGGTGCTTTCTTT	CASSYGTGELGAFF
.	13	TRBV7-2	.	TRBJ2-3	TGTGCCAGCAGCTGGAAAGGGACGGATACGCAGTATTTT	CASSWKGTDTQYF
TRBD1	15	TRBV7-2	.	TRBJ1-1	TGTGCCAGCAGCCCGCACAGGGGGTCTGGCACTGAAGCTTTCTTT	CASSPHRGSGTEAFF
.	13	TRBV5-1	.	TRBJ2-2	TGCGCCAGCAGGCCGGAGGCGGCCGGGGAGCTGTTTTTT	CASRPEAAGELFF
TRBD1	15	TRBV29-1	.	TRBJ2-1	TGCAGCGTTGCCGGGGACAGGGGATCCTACAATGAGCAGTTCTTT	CSVAGDRGSYNEQFF
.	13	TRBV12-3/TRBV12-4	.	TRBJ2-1	TGTGCCAGCAGTCCCCCTCCTAGGGATGAGCAGTTCTTC	CASSPPPRDEQFF
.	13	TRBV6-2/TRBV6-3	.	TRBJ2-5	TGTGCCAGCAGTTACTCTGAGGTTGAGACCCAGTACTTC	CASSYSEVETQYF
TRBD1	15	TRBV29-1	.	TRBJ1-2	TGCAGCGTTGCTCAACAGGACAGGGGGCGCGGAGGCTACACCTTC	CSVAQQDRGRGGYTF
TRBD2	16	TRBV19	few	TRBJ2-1	TGTGCCAGTAGTACGGGACTAGCGGGGGGGCATATTGAGCAGTTCTTC	CASSTGLAGGHIEQFF
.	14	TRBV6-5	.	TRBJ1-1	TGTGCCAGCAGTTACTCGTCCAGGAACACTGAAGCTTTCTTT	CASSYSSRNTEAFF
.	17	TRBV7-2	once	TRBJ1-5	TGTGCCAGCAGCTTATTGTCCGGCGTAGAGGACAATCAGCCCCAGCATTTT	CASSLLSGVEDNQPQHF
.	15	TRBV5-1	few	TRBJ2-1	TGCGCCAGCAGCTTTAGGTCCAGGGATTTGGATGAGCAGTTCTTC	CASSFRSRDLDEQFF
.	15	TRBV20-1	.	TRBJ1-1	TGCAGTGCTCGGACGCCAATGCCTACGAACACTGAAGCTTTCTTT	CSARTPMPTNTEAFF
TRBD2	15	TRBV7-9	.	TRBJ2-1	TGTGCCAGCAGCTTAGGACTAGCGTACTACAATGAGCAGTTCTTC	CASSLGLAYYNEQFF
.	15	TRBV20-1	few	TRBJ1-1	TGCAGTGCTAGAGATCAGAGTGGGGGGGACACTGAAGCTTTCTTT	CSARDQSGGDTEAFF
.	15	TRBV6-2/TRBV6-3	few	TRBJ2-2	TGTGCCAGCGGGTCAACTAGAAGTGGCACCGGGGAGCTGTTTTTT	CASGSTRSGTGELFF
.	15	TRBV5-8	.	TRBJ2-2	TGTGCCAGCAGCTTGGTCAGGGGTGTCACCGGGGAGCTGTTTTTT	CASSLVRGVTGELFF
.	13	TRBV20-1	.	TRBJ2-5	TGCAGTGTGGGGCTAGGAGACCCAGAGACCCAGTACTTC	CSVGLGDPETQYF
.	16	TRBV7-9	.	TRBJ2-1	TGTGCCAGCAGGAAAGACGGGGGCCGCTCCTACAATGAGCAGTTCTTC	CASRKDGGRSYNEQFF
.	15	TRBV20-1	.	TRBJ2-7	TGCAGTGCTCGATCAGGGGATCCCTATTCCTACGAGCAGTACTTC	CSARSGDPYSYEQYF
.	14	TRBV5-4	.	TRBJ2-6	TGTGCCAGCAGATTAGGGGGTGGGGCCAACGTCCGGACTTTC	CASRLGGGANVRTF
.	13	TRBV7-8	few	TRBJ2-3	TGTGCCAGCGGCGCACGGGTGGCAGATACGCAGTATTTT	CASGARVADTQYF
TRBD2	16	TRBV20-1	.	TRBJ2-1	TGCAGTGCTAGGGATACCGGGGGACTAACCTACAATGAGCAGTTCTTC	CSARDTGGLTYNEQFF
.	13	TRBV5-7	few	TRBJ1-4	TGTGCCAGCAGCACCGAAGGGGATGAAAAACTGTTTTTT	CASSTEGDEKLFF
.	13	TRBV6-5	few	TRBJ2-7	TGTGCCAGCAGTTTATTAGGGCGTCACGAGCAGTACTTC	CASSLLGRHEQYF
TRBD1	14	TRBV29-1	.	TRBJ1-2	TGCAGCGTTGAAGGGACAGGGGGCATTCATGGCTACATCTTC	CSVEGTGGIHGYIF
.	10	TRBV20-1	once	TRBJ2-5	TGCAGTGCTGGTCGCAATGAGCAGTACTTC	CSAGRNEQYF
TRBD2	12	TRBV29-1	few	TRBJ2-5	TGCAGCGTTTCGGGGGGACCAGAGACCCAGTACTTC	CSVSGGPETQYF
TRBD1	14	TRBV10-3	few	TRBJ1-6	TGTGCCATCGGACCAGGGGGTTTAAATTCACCCCTCCACTTT	CAIGPGGLNSPLHF
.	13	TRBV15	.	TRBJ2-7	TGTGCCACCAGCAGAGAGGGCGGTTACGAGCAGTACTTC	CATSREGGYEQYF
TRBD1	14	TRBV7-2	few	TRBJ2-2	TGTGCCAGCAGCTTAGAAAGACAGGGCGGGGAGCTGTTTTTT	CASSLERQGGELFF
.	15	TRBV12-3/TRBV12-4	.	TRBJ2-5	TGTGCCAGCAGTTCCCAGAGAGGGGGTTTGGGGGAGCAGTACTTC	CASSSQRGGLGEQYF
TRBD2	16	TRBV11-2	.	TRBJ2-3	TGTGCCAGCAGCCCCAATGCGGGGGGGTTCACAGATACGCAGTATTTT	CASSPNAGGFTDTQYF